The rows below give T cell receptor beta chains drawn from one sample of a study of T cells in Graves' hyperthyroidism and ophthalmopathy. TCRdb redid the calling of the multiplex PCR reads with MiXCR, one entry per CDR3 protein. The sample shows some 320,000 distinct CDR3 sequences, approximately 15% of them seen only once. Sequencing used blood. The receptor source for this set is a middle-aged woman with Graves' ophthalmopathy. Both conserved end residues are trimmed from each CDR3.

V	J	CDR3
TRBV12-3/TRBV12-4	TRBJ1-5	ASSLGVTGVGNQPQH
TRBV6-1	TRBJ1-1	ASRYSGQGGTEAF
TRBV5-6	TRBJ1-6	ASSRDRAFGSPLH
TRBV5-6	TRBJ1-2	ASSKKGLDYGYT
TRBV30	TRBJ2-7	ALDLRGGEQY
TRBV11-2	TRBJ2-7	ASSQSSGTYEQY
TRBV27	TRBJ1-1	ASSLNKGSTEAF
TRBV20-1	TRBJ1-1	SASGGVAF
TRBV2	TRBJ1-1	ASISTEAF
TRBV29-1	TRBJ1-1	SVVGTGFEAF
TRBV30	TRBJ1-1	AWGPGRVNTEAF
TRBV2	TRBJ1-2	ASSEQRSRDYGYT
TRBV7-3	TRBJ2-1	ASSPTSGKYNEQF
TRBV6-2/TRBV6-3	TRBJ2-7	ATGGSSPYEQY